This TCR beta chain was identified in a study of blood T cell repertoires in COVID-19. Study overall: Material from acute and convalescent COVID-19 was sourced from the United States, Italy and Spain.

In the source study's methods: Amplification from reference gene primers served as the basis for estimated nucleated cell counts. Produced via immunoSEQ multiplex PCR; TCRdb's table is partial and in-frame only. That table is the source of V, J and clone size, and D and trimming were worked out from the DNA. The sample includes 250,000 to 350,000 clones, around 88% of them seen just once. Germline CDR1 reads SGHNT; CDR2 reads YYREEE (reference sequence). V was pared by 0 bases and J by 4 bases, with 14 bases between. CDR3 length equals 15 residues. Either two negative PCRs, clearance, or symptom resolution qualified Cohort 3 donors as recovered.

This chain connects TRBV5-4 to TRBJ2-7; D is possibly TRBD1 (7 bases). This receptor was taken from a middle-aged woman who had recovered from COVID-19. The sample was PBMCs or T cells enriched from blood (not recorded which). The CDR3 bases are TGTGCCAGCAGCTTGGGCGGGACAGAGACTTACGAGCAGTACTTC. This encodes CASSLGGTETYEQYF.